This TCR beta chain was observed in a study of T-cell reconstitution after alpha-beta-depleted transplantation in children. General study findings and limits: Several hundred graft clones that had expanded were reportedly the source of alpha-beta T cells about two months after transplant. After one year, T-cell counts and TCRbeta diversity mostly came from new T cells. In some patients, recipient T cells and intrathymic progenitors surviving conditioning explained high day-60 diversity.

The TCRbeta library incorporated unique molecular identifiers. MiXCR was run by TCRdb on the PCR reads, yielding one entry per CDR3 protein. This sample has a few hundred thousand distinct CDR3 sequences, with more than 20% found just once. Trimming left V 5 bases short and J 13 bases short, with 11 bases between. The CDR3 runs 10 residues. The germline V gene encodes CDR1 DFQATT and CDR2 SNEGSKA (reference sequence). This clonotype occurred a few times. Antigen unknown. Sample: PBMCs, taken before TCRalphabeta/CD19-depleted stem cell transplant. This TCR was recovered from a boy younger than two with Wiskott-Aldrich syndrome, due to receive a stem cell transplant. The chain combines TRBV20-1 with TRBJ1-4, with TRBD1 as a possible D gene (6 bases). CDR3 loop: CSAGRGRLFF. The CDR3, as DNA: TGCAGTGCTGGTAGGGGGAGACTGTTTTTT.